This TCR beta chain came from a study of regulatory T cells in long-lasting Graves disease. Time point: newly diagnosed GD, antithyroid drugs for less than 3 months. Preparation of the TCR library used RNA extracted from PBMCs. It was American Thyroid Association guidelines that determined Graves' disease diagnosis. This clonotype was recorded at least ten times. Combining iRepertoire HTBI primers with Arm-PCR of CDR3 regions, the authors built TCR beta libraries. TCRdb independently ran MiXCR on the multiplex PCR reads; one entry per CDR3 protein. The sample has 350,000 to 500,000 distinct CDR3 sequences, 14% seen once. This sample also belongs to another study, concerning T cells in Graves' hyperthyroidism and ophthalmopathy. This second study notes: TCR CDR3 underwent first-round RT-PCR with the HTBI primer set. Ophthalmopathy got predicted by the model a median approximately six months before its onset.

The sequence was collected from a woman in her fifties or sixties with Graves disease. The sequenced sample was peripheral blood mononuclear cells (PBMCs), obtained at new diagnosis, from a patient treated with antithyroid drugs.

The CDR3 nucleotides read TGTGCCAGCAGTGATTTAGGACAGGGGGGTCGGAACACCGGGGAGCTGTTTTTT. This codes for CASSDLGQGGRNTGELFF. The chain is built from TRBV6-1 and TRBJ2-2; 10 bases match TRBD1. J gave up 1 base and V 3 bases, and 8 bases lay outside the gene matches. CDR3 length: 18 residues. Germline-derived CDR1 and CDR2 are MNHNS and SASEGT.